This section outlines one TCR beta chain sequence together with its context. The antigen is unknown. All patients experienced relapse after autologous stem cell transplantation, and brentuximab vedotin exposure was variable. This entry belongs to a study of PD-1 blockade in classical Hodgkin lymphoma. Looked up from germline, CDR1 is WNHNN and CDR2 is SYGVQD (reference sequence). J was trimmed by 6 bases and V by 9 bases; bases with no gene match: 12. The CDR3 contains 15 residues. Profiled with immunoSEQ multiplex PCR; TCRdb holds only in-frame clones, not every one. The profile shows tens of thousands of clones, 88% of them singletons. Study-wide results and caveats: Complete responders started with a diversity level that resembled newly diagnosed patients at baseline. Patients starting nivolumab less than 1 year after ASCT had lower diversity and were excluded from later analyses. With CD4+ cells, TCR diversity rose significantly by C4D1, but not with CD8+ cells. Lower baseline TCR diversity was reported for newly diagnosed patients than for healthy donors.

Sample: peripheral blood mononuclear cells (PBMCs), taken before the second cycle of nivolumab. The chain uses TRBV10-1 and TRBJ1-2; 11 bases are a match to TRBD1. The sequence was collected from a human donor with classical Hodgkin lymphoma. The CDR3 nucleotides read TGCGCCAGTCTGGGACAGGGGGTGTCTGAGGATGGCTACACCTTC. Encoded protein: CASLGQGVSEDGYTF.